The 14 T cell receptor beta chains below come from one sample, sequenced in a study of regulatory T cells. General study results and limits: Hydrophobic residues at CDR3 positions 6 and 7 were enriched in conventional CD4+ T cells of CD3G-deficient patients.

The antigens for these receptors are not known. The PCR used 52 TRBV and 13 TRBJ primers. Generated by immunoSEQ multiplex PCR, the TCRdb table keeps only in-frame clones and is missing some. Of tens of thousands of clones in the sample, 70% to 90% were seen once. Specimen: conventional CD4+ T cells sorted from blood. The origin of the receptors is a person under 30 with CD3G deficiency.

The chain couples TRBV10-3 to TRBJ2-7; D tentatively reads TRBD1 or TRBD2 (5 bases each). Germline V lookup: CDR1 ENHRY, CDR2 SYGVKD. Trimming took 1 base from V and 5 from J, leaving 21 bases between them. The CDR3 totals 17 residues. CDR3 residues: CAISEFPKAGPGNEQYF. The CDR3 DNA follows: TGTGCCATCAGTGAGTTTCCCAAGGCAGGGCCGGGGAACGAGCAGTACTTC.

The chain employs TRBV7-9 and TRBJ2-3; weak D call: TRBD1 (6 bases). Trimming took off 4 bases at V and 1 base at J, with 15 bases between the two ends. The CDR3 is 16 amino acids. The V gene's germline CDR1 is SEHNR and CDR2 FQNEAQ (reference sequence). CDR3 sequence (DNA): TGTGCCAGCAGCTCTGCACAGGGCTTGGGCACAGATACGCAGTATTTT. Translated, it gives CASSSAQGLGTDTQYF.

The chain has TRBV28 and TRBJ2-1, with no clear D. Per germline, CDR1 MDHEN and CDR2 SYDVKM. CDR3 size: 11 residues. Trimming removed 1 base at V and 10 bases at J, with 5 bases between. DNA for the CDR3: TGTGCCAGCAGTTTATCTAGGGAGCAGTTCTTC. Amino acids: CASSLSREQFF.

This chain uses TRBV6-1 with TRBJ1-5, with 9 bases matching TRBD1. J lost 2 bases, V lost 4 bases, and 6 bases had no gene match. The CDR3 extends over 16 amino acids. Germline CDR1 reads MNHNS; CDR2 reads SASEGT. DNA of the CDR3: TGTGCCAGCAGTGCCCGGACAGGGGCGCGCAATCAGCCCCAGCATTTT. It yields the protein CASSARTGARNQPQHF.

The CDR3 DNA reads TGTGCCAGCAGTCCCGGGACAGTGAACACCGGGGAGCTGTTTTTT. Protein: CASSPGTVNTGELFF. The V and J genes are TRBV13 and TRBJ2-2, with 7 bases that match TRBD1. The CDR3 extends over 15 amino acids. The V gene end was trimmed by 6 bases and the J gene end by 1 base; junction bases not matched to a gene: 5. Germline values: CDR1 PRHDT, CDR2 FYEKMQ (reference sequence).

About this clone itself: Other DNA sequences of this sample code for an identical CDR3. The V call is TRBV5-1, the J call TRBJ2-6; no reliable D call. The CDR3 spans 15 residues. Germline V gene lookup returns CDR1 SGHRS and CDR2 YFSETQ. Deletions cut 0 bases from V and 2 bases from J, with 6 bases between. The CDR3: CASSLGGTGANVLTF. The CDR3 region has the DNA TGCGCCAGCAGCTTGGGGGGAACTGGGGCCAACGTCCTGACTTTC.

This chain links TRBV28 with TRBJ2-7; 9 positions match TRBD2. The CDR3 consists of 18 residues. Per germline, CDR1 MDHEN and CDR2 SYDVKM. V lost 5 bases and J lost 6; bases outside the gene matches: 20. The CDR3 here is CASSTPGSGSVWPGEQYF. Written as DNA, the CDR3 is TGTGCCAGCAGTACCCCGGGTAGCGGGAGTGTTTGGCCTGGCGAGCAGTACTTC.

The V and J genes are TRBV30 and TRBJ1-4; TRBD1 might be the D (6 bases). The CDR3 is 18 amino acids. Germline-derived CDR1 and CDR2 are GTSNPN and SVGIG (reference sequence). V lost 5 bases and J lost 5, with 27 bases in between. The CDR3 loop reads CAWSPPDVNRDLNEKLFF. CDR3 nucleotide sequence: TGTGCCTGGTCCCCCCCCGACGTAAACAGGGACCTGAATGAAAAACTGTTTTTT. The full variable domain, completed using reference TRBV30 and TRBJ1-4, is SQTIHQWPATLVQPVGSPLSLECTVEGTSNPNLYWYRQAAGRGLQLLFYSVGIGQISSEVPQNLSASRPQDRQFILSSKKLLLSDSGFYLCAWSPPDVNRDLNEKLFFGSGTQLSVL.

The chain recombines TRBV6-6 with TRBJ1-5; 7 positions match TRBD1. V was clipped by 5 bases and J by 2 bases; unmatched bases: 6. The CDR3 runs to 15 residues. Germline CDR1 reads MNHNY; CDR2 reads SVGAGI (reference sequence). The CDR3 coding sequence is TGTGCCAGCAGTCCAGGGACAGTTGGCAATCAGCCCCAGCATTTT. It translates to CASSPGTVGNQPQHF.

The J gene is TRBJ2-1, the V gene TRBV18; 7 nucleotides align to TRBD1. Germline V gene sequence: CDR1 KGHSH, CDR2 LQKENI. CDR3 length equals 13 residues. J lost 7 bases, V lost 6 bases, and 6 bases had no gene match. The CDR3 reads CASSPARGNEQFF. Written as DNA, the CDR3 is TGTGCCAGCTCGCCCGCCAGGGGGAATGAGCAGTTCTTC.

This chain links TRBV5-1 with TRBJ2-3; D remains unclear. The CDR3 consists of 13 residues. The germline V gene has CDR1 SGHRS and CDR2 YFSETQ. V was clipped by 4 bases and J by 6 bases, with 12 bases between them. CDR3 bases: TGCGCCAGCAGCCCCCGGGCTGGGGATACGCAGTATTTT. Protein product: CASSPRAGDTQYF.

This clone appeared a single time. V and J are TRBV23-1 and TRBJ2-5, with 7 positions matching TRBD2. TRBV23-1 is an open reading frame, and its role is uncertain. With V trimmed by 2 bases and J by 3 bases, 0 bases remained unmatched. The CDR3 extends over 13 amino acids. Here the CDR3 DNA reads TGCGCCAGCAGTCAACGGGGGGAAGAGACCCAGTACTTC. It translates to CASSQRGEETQYF.

This chain links TRBV28 with TRBJ2-7; 10 positions match TRBD2. Losses at the gene ends were 6 bases for V and 1 base for J; bases not matched to a gene: 3. Germline V gene lookup returns CDR1 MDHEN and CDR2 SYDVKM. The CDR3 covers 14 residues. CDR3 loop: CASRGSGGSYEQYF. The CDR3 DNA follows: TGTGCCAGCAGGGGTAGCGGGGGGTCCTACGAGCAGTACTTC.

The V call is TRBV10-3, the J call TRBJ2-6; D gene unclear. From germline, CDR1 is ENHRY and CDR2 SYGVKD. The V and J ends lost 8 bases and 4 bases respectively, with 9 bases between them. The length of the CDR3 is 13 residues. The CDR3 coding sequence is TGTGCCATCTCGCCCGCCGGGGCCAACGTCCTGACTTTC. This translates into CAISPAGANVLTF.